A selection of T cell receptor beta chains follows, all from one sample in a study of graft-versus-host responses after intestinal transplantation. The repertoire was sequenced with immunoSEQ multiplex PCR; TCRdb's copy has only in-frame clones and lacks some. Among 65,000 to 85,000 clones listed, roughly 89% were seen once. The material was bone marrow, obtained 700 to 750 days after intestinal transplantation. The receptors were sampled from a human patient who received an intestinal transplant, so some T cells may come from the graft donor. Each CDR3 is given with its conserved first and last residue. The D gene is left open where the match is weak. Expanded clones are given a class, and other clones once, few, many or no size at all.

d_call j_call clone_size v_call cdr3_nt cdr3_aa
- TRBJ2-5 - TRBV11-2 TGTGCCAGCAGCTTAAGGGATAGCGGACATCAAGAGACCCAGTACTTC CASSLRDSGHQETQYF
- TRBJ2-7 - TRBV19 TGTGCCAGTAGGGAGGGGGGAAGCTCCTACGAGCAGTACTTC CASREGGSSYEQYF
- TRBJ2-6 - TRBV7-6 TGTGCCAGCAGCTCTCCTTTGGACACATACTCTGGGGCCAACGTCCTGACTTTC CASSSPLDTYSGANVLTF
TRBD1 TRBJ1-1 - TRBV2 TGTGCCCAGCAAGGGGGCAAGAGGCAGAACACTGAAGCTTTCTTT CAQQGGKRQNTEAFF
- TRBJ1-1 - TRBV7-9 TGTGCCAGCAGCTCCACAGGGAAGACTGAAGCTTTCTTT CASSSTGKTEAFF
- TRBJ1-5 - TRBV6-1 TGTGCCAGCAGTGAAGGGAGAGCGGACGTATTGAGCAATCAGCCCCAGCATTTT CASSEGRADVLSNQPQHF
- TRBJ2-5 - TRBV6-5 TGTGCCAGCAGGGCAGCGTGGACCCAAGAGACCCAGTACTTC CASRAAWTQETQYF
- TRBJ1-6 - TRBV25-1 TGTGCCGCAGGGCCCAGCTCACCCCTCCACTTT CAAGPSSPLHF
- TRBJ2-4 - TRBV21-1 TGTGCCAAAAACATTCAGTACTTC CAKNIQYF
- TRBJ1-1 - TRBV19 TGTGCCAGTAGTCCCCTCCTCCGGGGGACCGAAGCTTTCTTT CASSPLLRGTEAFF
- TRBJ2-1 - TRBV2 TGTGCCAGCAGTTACCGACTAGAGAGGTCCTACAATGAGCAGTTCTTC CASSYRLERSYNEQFF
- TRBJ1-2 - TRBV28 TGTGCCAGCAGCAGACAGGAAACTAACTATGGCTACACCTTC CASSRQETNYGYTF
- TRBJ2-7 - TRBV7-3 TGTGCCAGCAGCCCGGCTGGAAGACGCGAGCAGTACTTC CASSPAGRREQYF
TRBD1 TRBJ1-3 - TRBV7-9 TGTGCCAGCAGCCCGATAGGCGGACAGGTGATCTCTGGAAACACCATATATTTT CASSPIGGQVISGNTIYF
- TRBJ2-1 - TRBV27 TGTGCCAGCTGGGATTCAGGGGCAGCCTACAATGAGCAGTTCTTC CASWDSGAAYNEQFF
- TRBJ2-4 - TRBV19 TGTGCCAGTAGTACGGGCCCGTCCACCTTGGACATTCAGTACTTC CASSTGPSTLDIQYF
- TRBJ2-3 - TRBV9 TGTGCCAGCAGCGTTGAATTACCCACAGATACGCAGTATTTT CASSVELPTDTQYF
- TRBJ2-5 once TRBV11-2 TGTGCCAGCAGCCCGACAATTTTACAGGGAGGGGTAGGGACCCAGTACTTC CASSPTILQGGVGTQYF